The 5 T cell receptor beta chains reported below all come from one sample, sequenced in a study of blood T cell repertoires in COVID-19 (dated by TCRdb to the early 2020s). Libraries were made using the immunoSEQ multiplex PCR assay. TCRdb provides this immuneACCESS table in a form limited to in-frame rearrangements. Some clones are lacking; in checked studies, under half of them reflect an unresolved V gene, and why the rest are absent is not known. Across this sample there are around 100,000 clones, with around 85% seen only once. The ten most abundant clones make up 1.5% to 2% of the sample. The material sequenced was peripheral blood. The receptors shown here come from a woman in her seventies with active or convalescent COVID-19.

V and J are TRBV7-9 and TRBJ1-5; TRBD1 might be the D (5 bases). This CDR3 is built from 18 residues. Germline CDR1 reads SEHNR; CDR2 reads FQNEAQ (reference sequence). V lost 0 bases and J 3 bases, leaving 18 bases between the germline ends. The CDR3 DNA follows: TGTGCCAGCAGCTTAGCCCTGGACATTTATAGCCCCAATCAGCCCCAGCATTTT. It yields the protein CASSLALDIYSPNQPQHF.

This clone was detected only once. The chain employs TRBV7-2 and TRBJ1-1; 8 positions match TRBD1. The trim removed 7 bases at V and 7 bases at J, leaving 2 bases unmatched. This CDR3 is built from 11 residues. Germline V gene sequence: CDR1 SGHTA, CDR2 FQGNSA. The CDR3 DNA is TGTGCCAGCAAGGGACAGGTTGAAGCTTTCTTT. This encodes CASKGQVEAFF.

This clone has just a few counts. This chain joins TRBV7-9 and TRBJ1-2; the D is unclear. Trimming took 2 bases from V and 4 from J, leaving 11 bases between them. This CDR3 region has 14 residues. Germline V lookup: CDR1 SEHNR, CDR2 FQNEAQ (reference sequence). The CDR3 sequence: CASSLIKEGYGYTF. CDR3 nucleotide sequence: TGTGCCAGCAGCTTAATCAAGGAGGGCTATGGCTACACCTTC. The full variable domain, with the rest looked up from reference TRBV7-9 and TRBJ1-2, is DTGVSQNPRHKITKRGQNVTFRCDPISEHNRLYWYRQTLGQGPEFLTYFQNEAQLEKSRLLSDRFSAERPKGSFSTLEIQRTEQGDSAMYLCASSLIKEGYGYTFGSGTRLTVV.

The chain has TRBV5-1 and TRBJ2-1; D is possibly TRBD2 (6 bases). This CDR3 region has 13 residues. V lost 2 bases to trimming and J lost 7 bases, with 10 bases between them. CDR1 is SGHRS and CDR2 is YFSETQ in the germline V gene. The CDR3 sequence is CASSLRGTNEQFF. The CDR3 nucleotides read TGCGCCAGCAGCTTACGCGGGACTAATGAGCAGTTCTTC.

The V call is TRBV18, the J call TRBJ2-1, with 10 bases matching TRBD2. The germline CDR1 and CDR2 sequences are KGHSH and LQKENI. Losses at the gene ends were 4 bases for V and 7 bases for J; bases not matched to a gene: 10. The CDR3 spans 16 residues. The CDR3 DNA sequence: TGTGCCAGCTCACTGTCCCTAGCGGGAGCCTTTAATGAGCAGTTCTTC. Translation gives CASSLSLAGAFNEQFF.